This record concerns one T cell receptor beta chain sequence. Its antigen is unidentified. This record belongs to a study of cytomegalovirus exposure and HLA in healthy donors. Trimming removed 7 bases at V and 5 bases at J, with 22 bases between. The germline CDR1 and CDR2 sequences are SNHLY and FYNNEI. There are 16 residues in the CDR3. Findings of the study overall: The majority of CMV-associated TCR beta chains were reported as apparently HLA-restricted in a later analysis.

This PCR relied on a set of 60 Vbeta primers and 13 Jbeta primers. Sequencing used immunoSEQ multiplex PCR; TCRdb keeps in-frame clones, though not all of them. The sample contains 120,000 or so clones, more than 75% of which appear only once. This chain joins TRBV2 and TRBJ2-3; D is perhaps TRBD2 (6 bases). The clonotype originates from a man aged 40-49 years in good health and CMV-seronegative. Material for sequencing was PBMCs. The CDR3 reads CASIRGGDIRGDTQYF. DNA of the CDR3: TGTGCCAGCATCCGGGGAGGTGACATTAGGGGAGATACGCAGTATTTT.